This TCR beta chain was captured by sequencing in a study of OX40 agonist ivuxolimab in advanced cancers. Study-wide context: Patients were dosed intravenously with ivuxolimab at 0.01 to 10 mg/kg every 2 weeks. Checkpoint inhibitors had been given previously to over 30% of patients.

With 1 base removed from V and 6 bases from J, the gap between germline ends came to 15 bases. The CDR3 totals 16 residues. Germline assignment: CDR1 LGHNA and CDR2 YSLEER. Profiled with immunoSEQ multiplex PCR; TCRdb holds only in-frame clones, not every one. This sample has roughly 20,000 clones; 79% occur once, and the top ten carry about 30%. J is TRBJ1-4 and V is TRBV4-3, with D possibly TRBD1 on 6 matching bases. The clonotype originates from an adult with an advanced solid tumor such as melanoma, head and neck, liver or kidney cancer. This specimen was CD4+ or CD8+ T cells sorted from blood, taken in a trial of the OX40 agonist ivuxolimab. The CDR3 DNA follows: TGCGCCAGCAGCCAAGGGGTGGGGGCCGGGTATGAAAAACTGTTTTTT. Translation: CASSQGVGAGYEKLFF.